Below, 6 T cell receptor beta chains from the same sample are listed, as sequenced in a study of blood T cells in healthy people across ages. A second PCR, run for roughly 7 to 11 cycles, used a sample-barcoded 5' primer plus a J-beta primer mix. TCRdb re-called the 5' RACE reads through MiXCR, storing one row per CDR3 protein. The table includes about 930,000 distinct CDR3 sequences, around 29% detected once. The data were also submitted as part of a second study, on T cells of mothers and their children.

The source material was blood. The receptors stem from a woman aged 40 to 55 in good health.

The V call is TRBV7-9, the J call TRBJ2-2; D unresolved. Germline CDR1 and CDR2: SEHNR and FQNEAQ (reference sequence). V shed 3 bases and J shed 9 bases, with 20 bases lying between them. The CDR3 consists of 16 residues. This CDR3 is CASSFAVNGPNRELFF. CDR3 DNA sequence: TGTGCCAGCAGCTTCGCAGTGAACGGACCCAATCGGGAGCTGTTTTTT.

This clonotype came up many times. The V gene is TRBV20-1, the J gene TRBJ2-7; the match to TRBD2 covers 10 bases. This CDR3 is 16 amino acids long. Germline CDR1 DFQATT, CDR2 SNEGSKA (reference sequence). The V and J ends lost 3 bases and 0 bases, in that order; junction bases with no gene match: 8. In nucleotides, the CDR3 is TGCAGTGCTAGTATTAGCGGGGGGCCAGCCTCCTACGAGCAGTACTTC. Protein sequence: CSASISGGPASYEQYF.

The rearrangement uses TRBV12-3 or TRBV12-4 and TRBJ1-4; 7 bases are shared with TRBD1. The CDR3 has 14 amino acids. V lost 5 bases to trimming and J lost 9 bases; unmatched junction nucleotides: 9. The CDR3 is CASSSRQGGQKLFF. The CDR3 coding sequence is TGTGCCAGCAGTAGTAGACAGGGTGGGCAAAAACTGTTTTTT.

This clonotype showed up just a few times. The V call is TRBV6-2 or TRBV6-3, the J call TRBJ1-1, with 7 bases that match TRBD1. J gave up 5 bases and V 7 bases, and 7 bases lay outside the gene matches. There are 13 residues in the CDR3. The germline V gene encodes CDR1 MNHEY and CDR2 SVGEGT. The CDR3 sequence is CASTLQGMTEAFF. As DNA, the CDR3 is TGTGCCAGCACCCTACAGGGGATGACTGAAGCTTTCTTT.

The table lists this clonotype with a few counts. V and J are TRBV2 and TRBJ1-2; D might be TRBD1 (5 bases). Trimming took off 3 bases at V and 6 bases at J, with 11 bases between the two ends. Germline assignment: CDR1 SNHLY and CDR2 FYNNEI. The CDR3 contains 13 residues. The CDR3 region has the DNA TGTGCCAGCAGTGATTGGCAGGGTGATGGCTACACCTTC. This codes for CASSDWQGDGYTF.

This clonotype was counted between two and nine times. The rearrangement uses TRBV11-1 and TRBJ2-7, with 9 positions matching TRBD1. CDR1 and CDR2 from the germline V gene are SGHAT and FQDESV (reference sequence). The CDR3 consists of 14 residues. The trim removed 10 bases at V and 6 bases at J, leaving 13 bases unmatched. CDR3 protein: CATRRDRVFSEQYF. CDR3 bases: TGTGCCACTCGGAGGGACAGGGTCTTTTCCGAGCAGTACTTC.